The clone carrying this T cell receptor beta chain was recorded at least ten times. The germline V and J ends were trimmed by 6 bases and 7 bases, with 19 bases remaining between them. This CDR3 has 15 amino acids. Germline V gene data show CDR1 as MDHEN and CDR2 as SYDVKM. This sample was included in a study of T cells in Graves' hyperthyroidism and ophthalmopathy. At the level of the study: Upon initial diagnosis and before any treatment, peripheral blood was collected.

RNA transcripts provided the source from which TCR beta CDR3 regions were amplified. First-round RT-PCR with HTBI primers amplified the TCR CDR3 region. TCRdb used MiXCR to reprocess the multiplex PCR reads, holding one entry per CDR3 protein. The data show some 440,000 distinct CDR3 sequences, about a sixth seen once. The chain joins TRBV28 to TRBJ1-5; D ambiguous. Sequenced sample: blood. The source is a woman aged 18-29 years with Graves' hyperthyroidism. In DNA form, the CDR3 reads TGTGCCAGCAGCCCCCGAGGAGGGTTATCGCAGCCCCAGCATTTT. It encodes CASSPRGGLSQPQHF.